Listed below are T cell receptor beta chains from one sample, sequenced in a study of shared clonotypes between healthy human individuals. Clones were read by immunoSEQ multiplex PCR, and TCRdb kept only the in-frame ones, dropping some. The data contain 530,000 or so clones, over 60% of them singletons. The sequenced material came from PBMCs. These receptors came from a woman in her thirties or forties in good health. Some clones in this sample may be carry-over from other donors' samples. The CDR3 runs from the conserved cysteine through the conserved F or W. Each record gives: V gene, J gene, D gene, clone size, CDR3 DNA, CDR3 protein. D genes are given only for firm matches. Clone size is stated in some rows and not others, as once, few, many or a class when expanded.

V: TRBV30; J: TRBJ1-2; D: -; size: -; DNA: TGTGCCTGGAGTGTACGAGCAGGTGGGTCGTATGGCTACACCTTC; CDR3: CAWSVRAGGSYGYTF
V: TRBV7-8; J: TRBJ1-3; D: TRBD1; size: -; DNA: TGTGCCAGCAGCTTAGAACAGGGGGCCTCTGGAAACACCATATATTTT; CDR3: CASSLEQGASGNTIYF
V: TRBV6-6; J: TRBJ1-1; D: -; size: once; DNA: TGTGCCAGCACCTCCGGGTACACTGAAGCTTTCTTT; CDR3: CASTSGYTEAFF
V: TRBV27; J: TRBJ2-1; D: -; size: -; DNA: TGTGCCAGCAGTCCACAAACAGGGTTTGTCGGGAATGAGCAGTTCTTC; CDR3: CASSPQTGFVGNEQFF
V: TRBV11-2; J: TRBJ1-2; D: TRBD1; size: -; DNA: TGTGCCAGCAGCTTAGCGTTCCCTCGACAGGGACTTCCCGGCTACACCTTC; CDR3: CASSLAFPRQGLPGYTF
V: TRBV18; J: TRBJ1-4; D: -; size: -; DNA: TGTGCCAGCCAGGGGACACTTAATGAAAAACTGTTTTTT; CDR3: CASQGTLNEKLFF
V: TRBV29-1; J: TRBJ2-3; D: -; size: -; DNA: TGCAGCGTTGACTGGGGAAATACGCAGTATTTT; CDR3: CSVDWGNTQYF
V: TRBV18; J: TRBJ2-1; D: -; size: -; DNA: -; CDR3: CASSPQSSSSYSYNEQFF
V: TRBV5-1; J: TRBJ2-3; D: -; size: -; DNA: TGCGCCAGCAGCCGGGCGACAGGCGCCACAGATACGCAGTATTTT; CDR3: CASSRATGATDTQYF
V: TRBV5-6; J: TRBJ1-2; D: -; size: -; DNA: TGTGCCAGCAACCCGGACCCTAACTATGGCTACACCTTC; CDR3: CASNPDPNYGYTF
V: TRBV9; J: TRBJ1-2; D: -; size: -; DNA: TGTGCCAGCACTTTCGACATCGACTATGGCTACACCTTC; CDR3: CASTFDIDYGYTF
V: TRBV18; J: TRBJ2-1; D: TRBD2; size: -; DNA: TGTGCCAGCTCAATCCACCTAGCGGGAGTTCACAATGAGCAGTTCTTC; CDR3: CASSIHLAGVHNEQFF
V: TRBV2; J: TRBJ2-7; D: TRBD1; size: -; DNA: TGTGCCAGCAGGGACAGGGTTCGCGAGCAGTACTTC; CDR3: CASRDRVREQYF
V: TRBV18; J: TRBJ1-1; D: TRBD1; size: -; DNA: TGTGCCAGCTCACCGCCGACAGGGGCCGCTTTCTTT; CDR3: CASSPPTGAAFF
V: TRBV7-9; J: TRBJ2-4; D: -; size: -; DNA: TGTGCCAGCAGCCCCAAAGATGAAGGAACCAAAAACATTCAGTACTTC; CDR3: CASSPKDEGTKNIQYF
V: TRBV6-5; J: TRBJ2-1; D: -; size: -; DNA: TGTGCCAGCAGTTACACGACAGGCTACAATGAGCAGTTCTTC; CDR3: CASSYTTGYNEQFF
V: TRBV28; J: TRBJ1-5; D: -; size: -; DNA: TGTGCCAGCAGTCGGACAGTCAATCAGCCCCAGCATTTT; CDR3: CASSRTVNQPQHF
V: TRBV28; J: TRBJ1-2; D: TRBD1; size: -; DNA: TGTGCCAGCAGTGAGACACAGGGGGCGGCCTATGGCTACACCTTC; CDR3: CASSETQGAAYGYTF
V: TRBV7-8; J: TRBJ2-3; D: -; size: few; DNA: TGTGCCAGCAGCTTAGAGAGGGTAGCCGTCGGGACAGATACGCAGTATTTT; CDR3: CASSLERVAVGTDTQYF
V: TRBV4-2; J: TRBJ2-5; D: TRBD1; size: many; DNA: TGTGCCAGCAGCCAAGCGATGGGGACAGGGAGAGAGACCCAGTACTTC; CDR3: CASSQAMGTGRETQYF
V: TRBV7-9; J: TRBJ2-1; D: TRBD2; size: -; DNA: TGTGCCGCCTCGGGAACTAGCGGGAGTTTGGATGAGCAGTTCTTC; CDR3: CAASGTSGSLDEQFF
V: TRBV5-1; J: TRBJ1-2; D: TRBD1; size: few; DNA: TGCGCCAGCAGCTTATCAGGGGGCAATAACTATGGCTACACCTTC; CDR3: CASSLSGGNNYGYTF
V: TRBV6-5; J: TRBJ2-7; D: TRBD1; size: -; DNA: TGTGCCAGCGGGAGAGCCGGGACAGGGGTTGACGAGCAGTACTTC; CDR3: CASGRAGTGVDEQYF
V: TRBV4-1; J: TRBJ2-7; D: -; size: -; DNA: TGCGCCAGCAGCCCTGTGGGCAGGGGACGGGGAGAGCAGTACTTC; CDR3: CASSPVGRGRGEQYF
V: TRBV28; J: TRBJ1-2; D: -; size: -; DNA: TGTGCCAGCAGTTTCTATGGGTCAGGGACCTTC; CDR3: CASSFYGSGTF
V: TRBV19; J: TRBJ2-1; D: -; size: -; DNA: TGTGCCAGTAGTATGTGGGGGGTTGAGCAGTTCTTC; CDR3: CASSMWGVEQFF
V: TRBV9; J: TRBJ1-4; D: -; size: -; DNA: TGTGCCAGCAGCGCCCGGACAGCAACTAATGAAAAACTGTTTTTT; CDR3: CASSARTATNEKLFF
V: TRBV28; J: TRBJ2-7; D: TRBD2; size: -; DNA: TGTGCCAGCAGCGCGACTAGCGGGAGAAGGGGCAGAGGGTACGAGCAGTACTTC; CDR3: CASSATSGRRGRGYEQYF
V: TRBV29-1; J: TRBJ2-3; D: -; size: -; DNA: TGCAGCGTTGAATCCCGGGGCACAGATACGCAGTATTTT; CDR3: CSVESRGTDTQYF
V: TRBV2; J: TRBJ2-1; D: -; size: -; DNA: TGTGCCAGCAGTTTACGGAGCTCCTACAATGAGCAGTTCTTC; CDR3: CASSLRSSYNEQFF
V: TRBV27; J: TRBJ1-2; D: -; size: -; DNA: TGTGCCAGCTTTCCTACAGGTTCCTATGGCTACACCTTC; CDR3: CASFPTGSYGYTF
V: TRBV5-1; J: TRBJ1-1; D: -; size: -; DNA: TGCGCCAGCAGCTTGGCCTCGGGGGCACTGAACACTGAAGCTTTCTTT; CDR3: CASSLASGALNTEAFF
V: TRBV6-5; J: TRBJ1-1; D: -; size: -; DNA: TGTGCCAGCAGTTTCGCACAGGGCGGGACTGAAGCTTTCTTT; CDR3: CASSFAQGGTEAFF
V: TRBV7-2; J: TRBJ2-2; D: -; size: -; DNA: TGTGCCAGCAGTTTTAACGGGGTCACCGGGGAGCTGTTTTTT; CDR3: CASSFNGVTGELFF
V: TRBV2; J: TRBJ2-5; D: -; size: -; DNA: TGTGCCAGCAGTGATGGGGATCGGTTACCCCGGGAGACCCAGTACTTC; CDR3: CASSDGDRLPRETQYF
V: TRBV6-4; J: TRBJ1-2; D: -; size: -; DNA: TGTGCCAGCAGGGATGACCTGCCCCCTTATGGCTACACCTTC; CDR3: CASRDDLPPYGYTF
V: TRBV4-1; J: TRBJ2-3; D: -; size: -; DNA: TGCGCCAGCAGCCAAGAAACATTGGATGATACGCAGTATTTT; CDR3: CASSQETLDDTQYF
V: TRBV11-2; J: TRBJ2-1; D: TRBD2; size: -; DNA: TGTGCCAGCAGCCAGAGTTTTAGCGGGAATGAGCAGTTCTTC; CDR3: CASSQSFSGNEQFF
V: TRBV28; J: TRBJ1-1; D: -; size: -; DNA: TGTGCCAGCAGTTTAGTTACTGACGCTGAAGCTTTCTTT; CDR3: CASSLVTDAEAFF
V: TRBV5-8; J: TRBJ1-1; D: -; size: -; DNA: TGTGCCAGCAGCCGAAACAGGGAGGTCACTGAAGCTTTCTTT; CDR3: CASSRNREVTEAFF
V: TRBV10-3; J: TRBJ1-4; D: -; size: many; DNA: TGTGCCATCAGTGCTGGGGAAGGTGAAAAACTGTTTTTT; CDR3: CAISAGEGEKLFF
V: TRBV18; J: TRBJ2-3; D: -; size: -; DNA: TGTGCCAGCTCACGTACCCAGCAGGGCGGCGTGGATACGCAGTATTTT; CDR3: CASSRTQQGGVDTQYF
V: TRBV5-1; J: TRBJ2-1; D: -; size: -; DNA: TGCGCCAGCAGCTTGGAAGTCTCCCCGGCCTACAATGAGCAGTTCTTC; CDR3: CASSLEVSPAYNEQFF
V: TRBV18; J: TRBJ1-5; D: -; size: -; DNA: TGTGCCAGCTCCCAGGACGGGAATCAGCCCCAGCATTTT; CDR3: CASSQDGNQPQHF
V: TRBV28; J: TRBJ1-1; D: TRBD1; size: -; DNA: TGTGCCAGCAGTTCACGGGCCGACAGGGGCGGCACTGAAGCTTTCTTT; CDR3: CASSSRADRGGTEAFF
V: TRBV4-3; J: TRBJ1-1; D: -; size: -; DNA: TGCGCCAGCAGCCCCCTACTTCGGAACACTGAAGCTTTCTTT; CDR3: CASSPLLRNTEAFF
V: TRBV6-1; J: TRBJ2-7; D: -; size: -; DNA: TGTGCCAGCAGTGGGACGGACCCCGCCTACGAGCAGTACTTC; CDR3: CASSGTDPAYEQYF
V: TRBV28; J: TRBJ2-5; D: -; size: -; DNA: TGTGCCAGCAGTTTGTCTCTGGGGGAAGAGACCCAGTACTTC; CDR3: CASSLSLGEETQYF